Listed here are 15 T cell receptor beta chains from one sample, sequenced in a study of T cells after yellow fever vaccination. TCRdb processed the 5' RACE reads anew with MiXCR; each CDR3 protein has one entry. Of 200,000 to 300,000 distinct CDR3 sequences listed, approximately 3.5% are singletons. Sequencing used PBMCs, obtained 15 days after the yellow fever booster vaccination. All receptors come from a man aged 18 to 30 who received the YFV17D yellow fever vaccine.

This clonotype was seen repeatedly, ten times or more. V is TRBV27 and J is TRBJ1-4; weak D call: TRBD1 (5 bases). The V end lost 7 bases, the J end lost 5 bases, and 17 bases lay between the germline ends. The germline V gene encodes CDR1 MNHEY and CDR2 SMNVEV (reference sequence). The CDR3 is made up of 15 amino acids. CDR3 sequence: CASKYRDRWNEKLFF. The CDR3, as DNA: TGTGCCAGCAAATACCGGGACCGTTGGAATGAAAAACTGTTTTTT.

This clonotype was found many times. J is TRBJ1-5 and V is TRBV7-9; 10 bases are a match to TRBD1. CDR3 length equals 14 residues. V lost 10 bases to trimming and J lost 7 bases; unmatched junction nucleotides: 10. CDR1 and CDR2 (germline): SEHNR, FQNEAQ (reference sequence). The CDR3 loop is CAITSGQGSQPQHF. The CDR3 DNA sequence: TGTGCCATTACCTCGGGACAGGGGAGCCAGCCCCAGCATTTT.

The chain uses TRBV7-9 and TRBJ2-7, with 14 bases matching TRBD2. The length of the CDR3 is 20 residues. V dropped 6 bases and J dropped 0; count of bases not matched to a gene: 16. CDR1 and CDR2 from the germline V gene are SEHNR and FQNEAQ (reference sequence). CDR3 sequence reads: CASRATDGLAGGESSYEQYF. DNA of the CDR3: TGTGCCAGCAGGGCCACTGACGGACTAGCGGGGGGCGAAAGCTCCTACGAGCAGTACTTC.

This clonotype was observed at least ten times. The V call is TRBV29-1, the J call TRBJ1-1, with D uncertain. This CDR3 comprises 13 residues. V lost 4 bases to trimming and J lost 4 bases, with 13 bases between them. Germline V gene sequence: CDR1 SQVTM, CDR2 ANQGSEA. In DNA form, the CDR3 reads TGCAGCGTTGGAAAGAGTGGCGGCACTGAAGCTTTCTTT. Translating gives CSVGKSGGTEAFF.

This clonotype was counted at least ten times. This chain connects TRBV13 to TRBJ2-3; weak D call: TRBD1 (7 bases). Germline CDR1 reads PRHDT; CDR2 reads FYEKMQ (reference sequence). CDR3 length: 15 residues. The V gene lost 6 bases and the J gene lost 3 bases, with 16 bases spanning the gap. This chain's CDR3 is CASSLDRAGTDTQYF. The CDR3 nucleotides read TGTGCCAGCAGTCTAGACAGGGCGGGGACAGATACGCAGTATTTT.

Many counts were recorded for this clonotype. The chain couples TRBV5-1 to TRBJ1-1; possible D gene TRBD1, 5 bases. Trimming left V 4 bases short and J 3 bases short, with 16 bases between. Germline values: CDR1 SGHRS, CDR2 YFSETQ. This CDR3 contains 15 residues. The CDR3 spells CASSLDSLGDTEAFF. The CDR3 region has the DNA TGCGCCAGCAGCCTAGACTCCTTAGGGGACACTGAAGCTTTCTTT. The full variable domain, its missing parts supplied by reference TRBV5-1 and TRBJ1-1, is KAGVTQTPRYLIKTRGQQVTLSCSPISGHRSVSWYQQTPGQGLQFLFEYFSETQRNKGNFPGRFSGRQFSNSRSEMNVSTLELGDSALYLCASSLDSLGDTEAFFGQGTRLTVV.

This clonotype was seen repeatedly, ten times or more. The CDR3 sequence is CASSFDRNGYTF. CDR3 coding DNA: TGTGCCAGCAGCTTCGACAGGAACGGCTACACCTTC. The rearrangement links TRBV7-9 to TRBJ1-2, with a weak D call TRBD1 (6 bases). Trimming stripped 3 bases from V and 8 bases from J, with 10 bases between. Germline V gives CDR1 SEHNR, CDR2 FQNEAQ (reference sequence). CDR3 length: 12 residues. Combining the CDR3 with reference TRBV7-9 and TRBJ1-2 gives the whole variable domain DTGVSQNPRHKITKRGQNVTFRCDPISEHNRLYWYRQTLGQGPEFLTYFQNEAQLEKSRLLSDRFSAERPKGSFSTLEIQRTEQGDSAMYLCASSFDRNGYTFGSGTRLTVV.

This clonotype was counted ten times or more. The rearrangement uses TRBV2 and TRBJ1-1, with a tentative D call TRBD1 (6 bases). This CDR3 is 14 amino acids long. Trimming took 6 bases from V and 2 from J, leaving 13 bases between them. Germline values: CDR1 SNHLY, CDR2 FYNNEI. CDR3: CASRGRGFNTEAFF. The CDR3 region has the DNA TGTGCCAGCAGGGGCAGGGGTTTTAACACTGAAGCTTTCTTT.

This clonotype appeared many times. The chain carries TRBV7-2 and TRBJ2-3; TRBD2 aligns across 11 bases. CDR1 and CDR2 from the germline V gene are SGHTA and FQGNSA. V lost 5 bases to trimming and J lost 1 base; unmatched junction nucleotides: 5. The length of the CDR3 is 16 residues. The CDR3 here is CASSRTSGGRTDTQYF. For the CDR3, the DNA is TGTGCCAGCAGCCGCACTAGCGGGGGACGCACAGATACGCAGTATTTT.

Of note for this clonotype: A read error is possible here, since a much larger clone lies one base away. V and J are TRBV7-9 and TRBJ1-2; tentatively, D is TRBD1 (6 bases). V dropped 3 bases and J dropped 4 bases, with 9 bases sitting between them. There are 13 residues in the CDR3. Germline-derived CDR1 and CDR2 are SEHNR and FQNEAQ (reference sequence). The CDR3 protein is CASSFDRTYGYTF. The CDR3 coding sequence is TGTGCCAGCAGCTTCGACAGGACCTATGGCTACACCTTC.

This clonotype has a count of ten or more. The genes are TRBV6-5 and TRBJ1-2; TRBD1 matches at 11 bases. Germline loops: CDR1 MNHEY, CDR2 SVGAGI. This CDR3 has 15 residues. The J segment lost 4 bases and the V segment lost 8 bases, leaving 9 bases of the junction unmatched. CDR3 nucleotide sequence: TGTGCCAGCCCGAGGGGACAGGGGGACGGCTATGGCTACACCTTC. It translates to CASPRGQGDGYGYTF.

This clonotype was recorded many times. The CDR3, as DNA: TGTGCCAGCAGCTTAGAACAGGGGAGCGGCACTGAAGCTTTCTTT. It specifies CASSLEQGSGTEAFF. The chain recombines TRBV7-2 with TRBJ1-1; 7 bases are shared with TRBD1. The CDR3 loop spans 15 amino acids. Trimming removed 1 base from V and 4 bases from J; junction bases left unmatched: 6. Germline CDR1 is SGHTA and CDR2 is FQGNSA.

This clonotype was counted at least ten times. The V gene is TRBV12-3 or TRBV12-4, the J gene TRBJ1-2; 7 bases are shared with TRBD1. The CDR3 extends over 14 amino acids. The ends lost 5 bases at V and 1 base at J; junction bases unmatched: 4. CDR3 amino acids: CASSTRQGNYGYTF. CDR3 sequence (DNA): TGTGCCAGCAGTACACGACAGGGTAACTATGGCTACACCTTC.

This clonotype came up many times. V gene TRBV29-1 combines with J gene TRBJ2-1, with D perhaps given as TRBD1 or TRBD2 (5 bases each). The CDR3 length is 13 residues. The V gene lost 6 bases and the J gene lost 7 bases, with 16 bases spanning the gap. Germline loops: CDR1 SQVTM, CDR2 ANQGSEA. The CDR3 spells CSVWGATGNEQFF. CDR3 coding DNA: TGCAGCGTCTGGGGCGCGACGGGGAATGAGCAGTTCTTC.

This clonotype occurred many times. The V and J genes are TRBV7-2 and TRBJ1-3; 9 positions match TRBD1. CDR1 SGHTA and CDR2 FQGNSA come from the germline V gene. V shed 5 bases and J 4 bases; nucleotides not matched to a gene: 9. This CDR3 contains 16 residues. The CDR3 protein is CASSPDRGLWGNTIYF. The CDR3 bases are TGTGCCAGCAGCCCGGACAGGGGATTGTGGGGAAACACCATATATTTT.